This entry concerns a single T cell receptor (beta chain). Other DNA sequences in the same sample also yield this CDR3. Sequencing was performed with immunoSEQ multiplex PCR; in TCRdb, only in-frame clones are kept and a portion is missing. Of roughly 2,500,000 clones in the sample, 90% to 95% were seen once. This sample was taken from a study of shared clonotypes between healthy human individuals. The CDR3 has 12 residues. The germline gives CDR1 SNHLY, CDR2 FYNNEI. The V end lost 6 bases, the J end lost 0 bases, and 6 bases lay between the germline ends. The TCR was taken from a man between 18 and 29 years old in good health. Some clones in this sample may be carry-over from other donors' samples. The V gene is TRBV2, the J gene TRBJ2-7; D is unclear. Sequencing was performed on naive CD4+ T cells from PBMCs. The subset here: CD45RA+ positively selected. CDR3 in DNA: TGTGCCAGCAGCCTCAGCTCCTACGAGCAGTACTTC. Translation gives CASSLSSYEQYF.